Listed below are T cell receptor beta chains from one sample, sequenced in a study of control samples from healthy donors and cancer patients. Measured with immunoSEQ multiplex PCR; TCRdb has only the in-frame clones, and not every one. This sample carries 170,000 or so clones, 80% to 95% of them seen once, and the ten largest clones take 1.4% to 1.5%. The sample was blood. The source is a young man in good health. The CDR3 runs from the conserved cysteine through the conserved F or W. D genes are given only for firm matches. Clone size is given for some rows only: seen once, a few or many times, or a class if the clone is expanded.

clone_size	d_call	v_call	j_call	cdr3_nt	cdr3_aa
.	TRBD1	TRBV4-1	TRBJ2-7	TGCGCCAGCAGCCAGGATTCTTCGACAGGGGTCGTCTACGAGCAGTACTTC	CASSQDSSTGVVYEQYF
.	.	TRBV12-3/TRBV12-4	TRBJ1-1	TGTGCCAGCTGTCTAGTCGAGAGCACTGAAGCTTTCTTT	CASCLVESTEAFF
.	.	TRBV12-3/TRBV12-4	TRBJ1-5	TGTGCCAGCAGAGGGGAAGGGGATCAGCCCCAGCATTTT	CASRGEGDQPQHF
.	.	TRBV14	TRBJ2-5	TGTGCCGGCAGCCCCATCCTTGCACCGAGCGGAGAGACCCAGTACTTC	CAGSPILAPSGETQYF
few	.	TRBV6-6	TRBJ1-3	TGTGCCAGCAGTAAAGGGAACGGGGGCTCTGGAAACACCATATATTTT	CASSKGNGGSGNTIYF
.	TRBD2	TRBV6-5	TRBJ2-2	TGTGCCAGCAACCCTAGCGGGGGGGAGACCGGGGAGCTGTTTTTT	CASNPSGGETGELFF
.	.	TRBV12-3/TRBV12-4	TRBJ2-1	TGTGCCAGCAGCACAGGGTTCGATGAGCAGTTCTTC	CASSTGFDEQFF
.	.	TRBV6-1	TRBJ2-4	TGTGCCAGCAGTGAAGCGCGGGGAGGGGGAGGCAAAAACATTCAGTACTTC	CASSEARGGGGKNIQYF
.	TRBD1	TRBV18	TRBJ2-2	TGTGCCAGCTCACAAGGACAGGTACCTAAGAACACCGGGGAGCTGTTTTTT	CASSQGQVPKNTGELFF
.	.	TRBV5-1	TRBJ1-2	TGCGCCAGCAGCTCCGTAGGGGGGGGATACAACTATGGCTACACCTTC	CASSSVGGGYNYGYTF
.	.	TRBV12-5	TRBJ1-3	TGTGCTAGTGCTTTGGAGTCGCGGAACACCATATATTTT	CASALESRNTIYF
.	.	TRBV5-1	TRBJ2-2	TGCGCCAGCAGCTTGTCGCCAGGGGTTGGGGAGCTGTTTTTT	CASSLSPGVGELFF
.	.	TRBV11-2	TRBJ1-2	TGTGCCAGCAGCGAAGGGGGCTATGGCTACACCTTC	CASSEGGYGYTF
.	TRBD1	TRBV5-1	TRBJ1-2	TGCGCCAGCAGCTTGGGACAGGGTCTCTATGGCTACACCTTC	CASSLGQGLYGYTF
.	TRBD1	TRBV6-1	TRBJ2-7	TGTGCCAGCAGTGAAGCGCTCTGGACAGGGGAAGTTTACGAGCAGTACTTC	CASSEALWTGEVYEQYF
.	.	TRBV10-3	TRBJ1-6	TGTGCCATCAGTGAGCAGGGGCCCGGGCCCCTCCACTTT	CAISEQGPGPLHF
.	.	TRBV18	TRBJ1-4	TGTGCCAGCTCACCACCGAGTCAGGAAAAACTGTTTTTT	CASSPPSQEKLFF
.	TRBD2	TRBV6-2/TRBV6-3	TRBJ2-3	TGTGCCAGCAGTTACCGGGCTAGCGGGGGGGACCGATATACGCAGTATTTT	CASSYRASGGDRYTQYF
.	TRBD1	TRBV14	TRBJ1-6	TGTGCCAGCAGCTATTTCGGGACAGGGCTTTCACCCCTCCACTTT	CASSYFGTGLSPLHF
.	.	TRBV12-5	TRBJ2-2	TGTGCTAGTGGTCGAAGGACGGTTGACACCGGGGAGCTGTTTTTT	CASGRRTVDTGELFF
.	.	TRBV6-7	TRBJ2-7	TGTGCCAGCAGTTACCTACTTCTAGGGGGGCTTATAGAGCAGTACTTC	CASSYLLLGGLIEQYF
.	.	TRBV5-4	TRBJ2-5	TGTGCCAGCAGCTTAATCTCGGGGGTGGGTGAGACCCAGTACTTC	CASSLISGVGETQYF
.	.	TRBV6-5	TRBJ1-2	TGTGCCAGCAGTTACTCGACTGCGGGGCGCAGGGGCTACACCTTC	CASSYSTAGRRGYTF
.	TRBD1	TRBV23-1	TRBJ2-7	TGCGCCAGCAGTCTCGGACAGGGGGCGGAATACGAGCAGTACTTC	CASSLGQGAEYEQYF
.	.	TRBV10-3	TRBJ1-4	TGTGCCATCAGTCCCGGCCACGCAACTAATGAAAAACTGTTTTTT	CAISPGHATNEKLFF
.	TRBD1	TRBV7-6	TRBJ1-3	TGTGCCAGCAGCACGGGACAGGGGGCAAGCTCTGGAAACACCATATATTTT	CASSTGQGASSGNTIYF
once	.	TRBV10-3	TRBJ2-2	TGTGCCATCAGTGCGGAAATTCCCGGGGAGCTGTTTTTT	CAISAEIPGELFF
.	.	TRBV4-1	TRBJ2-1	TGCGCCAGCAGCCAAAGGGGGACAACTAGCAAACAGGCCAATGAGCAGTTCTTC	CASSQRGTTSKQANEQFF
once	.	TRBV29-1	TRBJ2-3	TGCAGCGTATTTCGGGGGCTCGTCACAGATACGCAGTATTTT	CSVFRGLVTDTQYF
.	.	TRBV24-1	TRBJ2-7	TGTGCCACCAGTGCGGCCGGCTACGAGCAGTACTTC	CATSAAGYEQYF
.	.	TRBV4-1	TRBJ2-7	TGCGCCAGCAGCCCGTCCCCGACAATCTCCTACGAGCAGTACTTC	CASSPSPTISYEQYF
.	.	TRBV7-9	TRBJ1-5	TGTGCCAGCAGCTCGGACGTGGACAACTCTGAAAGCAATCAGCCCCAGCATTTT	CASSSDVDNSESNQPQHF
once	.	TRBV7-9	TRBJ1-2	TGTGCCAGCAGCTTATTTGTTTCAGGTGCTAACTATGGCTACACCTTC	CASSLFVSGANYGYTF
once	.	TRBV7-3	TRBJ2-3	TGTGCCAGCAGCCTTAATCCCCCCACAGATACGCAGTATTTT	CASSLNPPTDTQYF
.	.	TRBV9	TRBJ1-6	TGTGCCAGCAGCGGCGCGCAGGGGACACCCCTCCACTTT	CASSGAQGTPLHF
.	TRBD2	TRBV5-1	TRBJ2-3	TGCGCCAGCAGCTCGACTAGCGGGGGGCATGATACGCAGTATTTT	CASSSTSGGHDTQYF
.	.	TRBV27	TRBJ2-7	TGTGCCAGCAGGGACGGATGCTACGAGCAGTACTTC	CASRDGCYEQYF
.	TRBD1	TRBV19	TRBJ2-3	TGTGCCAGCAGGGGGCGCGAGTTCACAGATACGCAGTATTTT	CASRGREFTDTQYF
once	TRBD1	TRBV29-1	TRBJ2-7	TGCAGCGTTGTAGACAGGGGGGCGAGACCCCTTTACGAGCAGTACTTC	CSVVDRGARPLYEQYF
.	.	TRBV19	TRBJ2-3	TGTGCCAGTAGTGCAGCGGATACGCAGTATTTT	CASSAADTQYF
.	TRBD1	TRBV3-1/TRBV3-2	TRBJ1-5	TGTGCCAGCAGCCTTTCAGGACAGGGGCTTGGGCCCCAGCATTTT	CASSLSGQGLGPQHF
.	.	TRBV14	TRBJ2-1	TGTGCCAGCAGCCTATACAGGGATTTTGGCAATGAGCAGTTCTTC	CASSLYRDFGNEQFF
.	.	TRBV19	TRBJ2-1	TGTGCCAGCCGGGAGAGTGGCACTAAGTTCTTC	CASRESGTKFF
.	.	TRBV19	TRBJ1-5	TGTGCCAGTAGTATGGGGGGGAATAGCAATCAGCCCCAGCATTTT	CASSMGGNSNQPQHF
.	.	TRBV6-5	TRBJ1-2	TGTGCCAGCAGTTCGAGCCCGGACCGCCCTAACTATGGCTACACCTTC	CASSSSPDRPNYGYTF
.	.	TRBV5-1	TRBJ2-2	TGCGCCAGCCGAACCAGGGTTGGGTTCGGCGGGGAGCTGTTTTTT	CASRTRVGFGGELFF
.	TRBD2	TRBV11-2	TRBJ2-3	TGTGCCAGCAGCTTAAATGGCGGGGGGGGGAGCACAGATACGCAGTATTTT	CASSLNGGGGSTDTQYF
.	TRBD2	TRBV5-1	TRBJ2-5	TGCGCCAGCAGCTTGGTGTTAGCGGGGGGCCAAGAGACCCAGTACTTC	CASSLVLAGGQETQYF
.	.	TRBV3-1/TRBV3-2	TRBJ2-7	TGTGCCAGCAGCCACTGGACAGCTGCCTACGAGCAGTACTTC	CASSHWTAAYEQYF
.	TRBD2	TRBV30	TRBJ2-1	TGTGCCTGGAGCGGGACTAGCGGGGGATACAATGAGCAGTTCTTC	CAWSGTSGGYNEQFF
.	.	TRBV28	TRBJ1-1	TGTGCCAGCAGTTTTAGGGCCTTTGAAGCTTTCTTT	CASSFRAFEAFF
.	TRBD2	TRBV14	TRBJ2-5	TGTGCCAGCAGCCAAGTAGCGGGAGGGGCGTCAAAGACCCAGTACTTC	CASSQVAGGASKTQYF
.	.	TRBV4-1	TRBJ2-7	TGCGCCAGCAGCCAAGAGCCAGCTTCTCACGAGCAGTACTTC	CASSQEPASHEQYF
.	.	TRBV7-3	TRBJ2-5	TGTGCCAGCAGCTTTCAGGGCCCGAGTGGAGAGACCCAGTACTTC	CASSFQGPSGETQYF
.	.	TRBV15	TRBJ2-3	TGTGCCACCAGCAGAGATAATCTGGAGACAGATACGCAGTATTTT	CATSRDNLETDTQYF
once	.	TRBV7-9	TRBJ1-3	TGTGCCAGCAGCCTAGGAAACACCATATATTTT	CASSLGNTIYF
.	.	TRBV7-8	TRBJ2-6	TGTGCCAGCAGCTCCCAAGTTCTCTCTGGGGCCAACGTCCTGACTTTC	CASSSQVLSGANVLTF
once	TRBD2	TRBV7-9	TRBJ2-1	TGTGCCAGCAGTTACACTAGCGGGGGGTCCCTGGGTGAGCAGTTCTTC	CASSYTSGGSLGEQFF
.	TRBD1	TRBV5-4	TRBJ2-7	TGTGCCAGCAGCTTGGTGACAGGGGGCAGGGAGCAGTACTTC	CASSLVTGGREQYF
.	TRBD2	TRBV7-6	TRBJ2-3	TGTGCCAGCAGCGTTCTAGCGGGGAGCCTGGGAGACACAGATACGCAGTATTTT	CASSVLAGSLGDTDTQYF